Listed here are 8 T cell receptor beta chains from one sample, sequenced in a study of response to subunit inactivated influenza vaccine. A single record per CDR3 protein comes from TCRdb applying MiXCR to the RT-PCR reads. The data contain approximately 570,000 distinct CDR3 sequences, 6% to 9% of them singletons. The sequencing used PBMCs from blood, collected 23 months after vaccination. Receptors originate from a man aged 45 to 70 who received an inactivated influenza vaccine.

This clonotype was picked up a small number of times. The CDR3 spells CASRPFQRTSGSIYEQYF. DNA for the CDR3: TGTGCCAGCAGACCTTTTCAGCGGACTAGCGGGAGTATCTACGAGCAGTACTTC. The chain carries TRBV28 and TRBJ2-7; the match to TRBD2 covers 13 bases. The length of the CDR3 is 18 residues. Germline values: CDR1 MDHEN, CDR2 SYDVKM. J gave up 3 bases and V 6 bases, and 14 bases lay outside the gene matches.

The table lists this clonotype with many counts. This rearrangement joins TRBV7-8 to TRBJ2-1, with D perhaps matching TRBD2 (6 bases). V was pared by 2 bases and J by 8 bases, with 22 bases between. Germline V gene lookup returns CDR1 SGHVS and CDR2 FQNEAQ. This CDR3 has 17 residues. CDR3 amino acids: CASSLWGRSQKEYEQFF. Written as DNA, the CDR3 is TGTGCCAGCAGCTTATGGGGGAGGTCCCAGAAGGAATATGAGCAGTTCTTC. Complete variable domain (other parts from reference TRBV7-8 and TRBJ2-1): GAGVSQSPRYKVAKRGQDVALRCDPISGHVSLFWYQQALGQGPEFLTYFQNEAQLDKSGLPSDRFFAERPEGSVSTLKIQRTQQEDSAVYLCASSLWGRSQKEYEQFFGPGTRLTVL.

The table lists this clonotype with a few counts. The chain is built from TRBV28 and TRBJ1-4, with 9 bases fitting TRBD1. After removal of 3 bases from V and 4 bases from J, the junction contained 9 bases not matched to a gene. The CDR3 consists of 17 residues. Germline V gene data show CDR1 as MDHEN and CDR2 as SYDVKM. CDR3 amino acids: CASSFYASGQGNEKLFF. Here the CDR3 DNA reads TGTGCCAGCAGTTTTTACGCGTCGGGACAGGGTAATGAAAAACTGTTTTTT.

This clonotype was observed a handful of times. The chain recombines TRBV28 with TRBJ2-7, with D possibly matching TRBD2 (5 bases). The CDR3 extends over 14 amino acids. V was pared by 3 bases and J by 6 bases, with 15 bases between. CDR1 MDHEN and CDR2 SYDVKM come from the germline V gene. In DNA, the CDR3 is TGTGCCAGCAGTTTCCTCCTCGCGGGTGGCGAGCAGTACTTC. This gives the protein CASSFLLAGGEQYF.

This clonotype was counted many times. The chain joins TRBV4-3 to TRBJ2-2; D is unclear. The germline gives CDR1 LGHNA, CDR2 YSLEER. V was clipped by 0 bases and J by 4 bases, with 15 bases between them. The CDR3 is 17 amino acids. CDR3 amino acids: CASSQDTLRQITGELFF. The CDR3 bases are TGCGCCAGCAGCCAAGATACGTTAAGGCAGATCACCGGGGAGCTGTTTTTT.

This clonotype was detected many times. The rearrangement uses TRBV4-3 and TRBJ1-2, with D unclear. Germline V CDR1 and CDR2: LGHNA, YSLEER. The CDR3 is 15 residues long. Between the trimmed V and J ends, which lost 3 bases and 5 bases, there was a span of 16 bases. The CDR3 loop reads CASSQESSTIYGYTF. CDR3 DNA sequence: TGCGCCAGCAGCCAGGAATCCTCGACGATATATGGCTACACCTTC.

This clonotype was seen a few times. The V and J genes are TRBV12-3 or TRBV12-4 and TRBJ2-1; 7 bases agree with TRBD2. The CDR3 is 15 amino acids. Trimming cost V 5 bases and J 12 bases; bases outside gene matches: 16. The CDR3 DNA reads TGTGCCAGCAGTCCCCGTCTTGGGAGGACTAGTTGGCAGTTCTTC. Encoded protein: CASSPRLGRTSWQFF.

In nucleotides, the CDR3 is TGCGCCAGCAGCCAAGATCAGCAGGCCCATAATTCACCCCTCCACTTT. Protein product: CASSQDQQAHNSPLHF. The gene calls are TRBV4-3 and TRBJ1-6; no definite D call. Germline lookup yields CDR1 LGHNA and CDR2 YSLEER. The CDR3 has 16 amino acids. Trimming pared 0 bases from V and 5 bases from J, leaving 11 bases between.